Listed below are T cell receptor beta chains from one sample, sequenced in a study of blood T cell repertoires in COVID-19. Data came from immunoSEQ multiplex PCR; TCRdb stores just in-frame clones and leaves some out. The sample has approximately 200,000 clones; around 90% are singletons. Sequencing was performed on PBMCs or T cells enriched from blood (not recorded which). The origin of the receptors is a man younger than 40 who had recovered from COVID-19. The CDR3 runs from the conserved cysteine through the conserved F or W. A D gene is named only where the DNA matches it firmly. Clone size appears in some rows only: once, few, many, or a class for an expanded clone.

CASSLTLQGSGYTF	TGTGCCAGCAGCTTAACTTTACAGGGAAGTGGCTACACCTTC	.	.	TRBV11-2	TRBJ1-2
CASRIKRLGSGANVLTF	TGTGCCAGCAGAATTAAGAGACTGGGCTCTGGGGCCAACGTCCTGACTTTC	.	once	TRBV11-2	TRBJ2-6
CASSSSPGGQGGELFF	TGTGCCAGCAGCTCTAGCCCGGGGGGCCAAGGCGGGGAGCTGTTTTTT	.	.	TRBV12-1	TRBJ2-2
CASSAQGAGEKLFF	TGTGCCAGCAGCGCACAGGGGGCAGGTGAAAAACTGTTTTTT	TRBD1	.	TRBV9	TRBJ1-4
CASSPGGRNNSPLHF	TGTGCCAGCAGTCCAGGGGGACGTAATAATTCACCCCTCCACTTT	TRBD1	.	TRBV27	TRBJ1-6
CASSQWGPGPTYEQYF	TGTGCCAGCAGCCAATGGGGGCCAGGTCCTACCTACGAGCAGTACTTC	.	few	TRBV3-1/TRBV3-2	TRBJ2-7
CASSVTGASTEAFF	TGTGCCAGTAGTGTGACAGGGGCTAGCACTGAAGCTTTCTTT	TRBD1	.	TRBV19	TRBJ1-1
CASSLAGNTDTQYF	TGTGCCAGCAGCTTGGCGGGAAACACAGATACGCAGTATTTT	.	.	TRBV5-4	TRBJ2-3
CASSLVGSGNTIYF	TGTGCCAGCAGCTTAGTCGGGTCTGGAAACACCATATATTTT	.	.	TRBV13	TRBJ1-3
CASSSGHGNTIYF	TGTGCCAGCAGTTCAGGGCATGGAAACACCATATATTTT	.	.	TRBV12-3/TRBV12-4	TRBJ1-3
CATSRETVTSYEQYF	TGTGCCACCAGCAGAGAGACAGTAACCTCCTACGAGCAGTACTTC	.	.	TRBV15	TRBJ2-7
CAWRAGEFTEAFF	TGTGCCTGGAGGGCCGGGGAGTTCACTGAAGCTTTCTTT	.	.	TRBV30	TRBJ1-1
CASSQVGNTEAFF	TGTGCCAGCAGCCAAGTCGGGAACACTGAAGCTTTCTTT	.	.	TRBV4-2	TRBJ1-1
CASSVDRAYGYTF	TGTGCCAGTAGTGTTGACAGGGCCTATGGCTACACCTTC	TRBD1	.	TRBV19	TRBJ1-2
CASSLTSGIPYEQYF	TGTGCCAGCAGCTTGACTAGCGGGATCCCCTACGAGCAGTACTTC	TRBD2	.	TRBV7-2	TRBJ2-7
CAINNRDRGYEQYF	TGTGCCATCAATAACCGGGACAGGGGGTACGAGCAGTACTTC	TRBD1	.	TRBV10-3	TRBJ2-7
CASRMEGLAGNSPLHF	TGCGCCAGCAGAATGGAGGGACTGGCGGGTAATTCACCCCTCCACTTT	.	.	TRBV4-1	TRBJ1-6
CASSLGGANEKLFF	TGTGCCAGCAGCTTGGGGGGAGCTAATGAAAAACTGTTTTTT	.	.	TRBV5-4	TRBJ1-4
CASSRGRSGELFF	TGTGCCAGCAGCAGGGGACGATCCGGGGAGCTGTTTTTT	.	.	TRBV2	TRBJ2-2
CASTLTGEGEQFF	TGTGCCAGCACGTTGACAGGGGAAGGTGAGCAGTTCTTC	TRBD1	.	TRBV2	TRBJ2-1
CASSVTSGRASDTQYF	TGTGCCAGCAGTGTTACTAGCGGGAGGGCATCTGATACGCAGTATTTT	TRBD2	.	TRBV2	TRBJ2-3
CAWTTGSGNTIYF	TGTGCCTGGACGACAGGGTCCGGAAACACCATATATTTT	TRBD1	.	TRBV30	TRBJ1-3
CAWSDRGQPQHF	TGTGCCTGGAGTGATAGGGGACAGCCCCAGCATTTT	.	.	TRBV30	TRBJ1-5
CASSGGLVGTDTQYF	TGTGCCAGCAGCGGGGGACTAGTGGGCACAGATACGCAGTATTTT	TRBD2	.	TRBV5-4	TRBJ2-3